This is a list of T cell receptor beta chains from one sample in a study of blood T cell repertoires in COVID-19. The repertoire was sequenced with immunoSEQ multiplex PCR; TCRdb's copy has only in-frame clones and lacks some. The data contain a few hundred thousand clones, about nine tenths of them singletons. The sample consisted of peripheral blood. The receptor source for this set is a woman in her 40s who had recovered from COVID-19. CDR3s include the opening cysteine and the closing phenylalanine or tryptophan. Fields, in order: clone size, D gene, V gene, J gene, CDR3 DNA, CDR3 protein. The D gene is left open where the match is weak. Clone size appears in some rows only: once, few, many, or a class for an expanded clone.

>NA|TRBD1|TRBV19|TRBJ1-2
TGTGCCAGTAGTCCCCGACAGGGGGCAGGCTACACCTTC
CASSPRQGAGYTF
>NA|TRBD1|TRBV6-4|TRBJ2-2
TGTGCCAGCAGACGGTCTCGGGACAGGGGGCCCCCCCTTAGTACCGGGGAGCTGTTTTTT
CASRRSRDRGPPLSTGELFF
>NA|NA|TRBV19|TRBJ1-1
TGTGCCAGTAGTATGGCTCAACAGAAAGCTTTCTTT
CASSMAQQKAFF
>NA|NA|TRBV5-5|TRBJ1-5
TGTGCCAGCAGCTTGGCCAGCACAGCCAATCAGCCCCAGCATTTT
CASSLASTANQPQHF
>NA|NA|TRBV5-1|TRBJ2-7
TGCGCCAGCAGCTCAGACAGATACTCCTACGAGCAGTACTTC
CASSSDRYSYEQYF
>NA|NA|TRBV5-4|TRBJ1-1
TGTGCCAGCAGCCCGCCCGAGGGTAACACTGAAGCTTTCTTT
CASSPPEGNTEAFF
>NA|TRBD2|TRBV9|TRBJ2-7
TGTGCCAGCAGCGCAAGTAGCGGGAGTTGGTACGAGCAGTACTTC
CASSASSGSWYEQYF
>NA|NA|TRBV30|TRBJ1-3
TGTGCCTGGAGTTCGAGTTGGAACACCATATATTTT
CAWSSSWNTIYF
>NA|NA|TRBV30|TRBJ2-7
TGTGCCTGGAGTGCCCAGGGTTACGAGCAGTACTTC
CAWSAQGYEQYF
>NA|TRBD1|TRBV9|TRBJ2-1
TGTGCCAGCAGCCCCGACAGGGGAGAAGGCAATGAGCAGTTCTTC
CASSPDRGEGNEQFF
>NA|NA|TRBV9|TRBJ2-5
TGTGCCAGCAGCGTAGGACCCGCACTCGGCGGCGGAGGCCAAGAGACCCAGTACTTC
CASSVGPALGGGGQETQYF
>NA|NA|TRBV12-3/TRBV12-4|TRBJ1-2
TGTGCCAGCAGTTTCGGCCAGGGGGGCTACACCTTC
CASSFGQGGYTF
>medium-sized|NA|TRBV14|TRBJ1-1
TGTGCCAGCAGCCAAGGGACAGTGAACACTGAAGCTTTCTTT
CASSQGTVNTEAFF
>NA|NA|TRBV12-3/TRBV12-4|TRBJ2-2
TGTGCCAGCAGTGTAACAAACACCGGGGAGCTGTTTTTT
CASSVTNTGELFF
>NA|TRBD2|TRBV7-7|TRBJ2-3
TGTGCTAGCAGCTTGGGACTAGCGGGATCGGGTAGCACAGATACGCAGTATTTT
CASSLGLAGSGSTDTQYF
>once|NA|TRBV7-5|TRBJ2-5
TGTGCCAGAAGCCAAGCGGGAGAGGTTCGGGAGACCCAGTACTTC
CARSQAGEVRETQYF
>NA|TRBD2|TRBV19|TRBJ2-3
TGTGCCAGTAGTATAGACCCCGTTGGACTAGCGGGAGGAGTAGATACGCAGTATTTT
CASSIDPVGLAGGVDTQYF
>NA|TRBD2|TRBV19|TRBJ2-7
TGTGCCAGTAGTACTAGCGGTAGAAGCTCCTACGAGCAGTACTTC
CASSTSGRSSYEQYF
>few|TRBD2|TRBV9|TRBJ2-3
TGTGCCAGCAGCGAGGGACTAGCGGCGGGCGTCACGCAGTATTTT
CASSEGLAAGVTQYF
>NA|TRBD2|TRBV7-3|TRBJ2-1
TGTGCCAGCAGACGACCCGTGACTAGCGCATCAACAAACAATGAGCAGTTCTTC
CASRRPVTSASTNNEQFF
>NA|NA|TRBV5-4|TRBJ1-1
TGTGCCAGCAGCACCCCGCCCGGGCTCGGGGACACTGAAGCTTTCTTT
CASSTPPGLGDTEAFF
>NA|NA|TRBV7-9|TRBJ1-4
TGTGCCAGCAGCTTAGTTCTCGGGGTAGGGGAAAAACTGTTTTTT
CASSLVLGVGEKLFF
>few|TRBD1|TRBV27|TRBJ1-1
TGTGCCAGCAGTTCGACGACAGGGGGGATGAACACTGAAGCTTTCTTT
CASSSTTGGMNTEAFF
>NA|NA|TRBV27|TRBJ1-6
TGTGCCAGCAGTTTATTGAGGGATAATTCACCCCTCCACTTT
CASSLLRDNSPLHF
>NA|NA|TRBV28|TRBJ2-1
TGTGCCAGCAGCTCCCCGGTCGTCCAAGGGGCTAATGAGCAGTTCTTC
CASSSPVVQGANEQFF
>NA|TRBD1|TRBV5-5|TRBJ1-5
TGTGCCAGCAGCTTGCTACAGGGGGCGGGTCAGCCCCAGCATTTT
CASSLLQGAGQPQHF
>NA|TRBD1|TRBV27|TRBJ1-6
TGTGCCAGCAGTTTATCGGGACAGGGGAATTCACCCCTCCACTTT
CASSLSGQGNSPLHF
>NA|TRBD1|TRBV5-8|TRBJ1-4
TGTGCCAGCAGCGAGGACAGGGATAATGAAAAACTGTTTTTT
CASSEDRDNEKLFF
>NA|NA|TRBV12-2|TRBJ1-3
TGTGCAAGTCGCTTAGCGTTAGGGGAACGATCCTCTGGAAACACCATATATTTT
CASRLALGERSSGNTIYF
>NA|TRBD2|TRBV5-1|TRBJ2-5
TGCGCTTCGACTAGCGGGAGCGGAGAGACCCAGTACTTC
CASTSGSGETQYF
>once|NA|TRBV7-9|TRBJ2-1
TGTGCCAGCAGCTCGACCGACACCCTAAGGCACAATGAGCAGTTCTTC
CASSSTDTLRHNEQFF